The 6 T cell receptor beta chains reported below all come from one sample, sequenced in a study of T cells expressing NK-cell markers. Each CDR3 protein gets one entry in TCRdb, which reprocessed the 5' RACE reads and gives no DNA. This sample lists around 550,000 distinct CDR3 sequences; its ten largest clones have roughly 3.4%. The sample taken for sequencing was blood T cells: a sorted CD56 or NKG2C T cell subset, CD4+ or CD8+ T cells, or bulk PBMC T cells (not recorded which). These receptors came from a man aged 18 to 29 in good health.

The V and J genes are TRBV9 and TRBJ1-1. CDR3 length: 13 residues. Per germline, CDR1 SGDLS and CDR2 YYNGEE. CDR3 sequence: CASTHLGSGEAFF.

The CDR3 spells CASSFLPPLDNYGYTF. The rearrangement joins TRBV12-3 or TRBV12-4 to TRBJ1-2; without DNA, the TCRdb call of TRBD1 cannot be checked. CDR3 length: 16 residues.

The genes are TRBV7-9 and TRBJ2-7; no DNA is available, so the TRBD1 call from TCRdb remains unchecked. CDR3 size: 14 residues. Per germline, CDR1 SEHNR and CDR2 FQNEAQ (reference sequence). CDR3 protein: CASSLAGQGYEQYF.

The rearrangement uses TRBV11-2 and TRBJ2-5; TCRdb lists TRBD2, though no DNA is available to test this call. Germline CDR1 reads SGHAT; CDR2 reads FQNNGV. This CDR3 region has 16 residues. This CDR3 is CASSLDLGLAEETQYF.

The chain couples TRBV12-3 or TRBV12-4 to TRBJ2-2; the TCRdb call, TRBD1, lacks DNA for checking. This CDR3 comprises 15 residues. CDR3 in amino acids: CASQRSGVYTGELFF.

The chain uses TRBV11-3 and TRBJ2-2. Germline lookup yields CDR1 SGHNT and CDR2 YENEEA. The CDR3 extends over 14 amino acids. CDR3: CASSLIASTGELFF.